A single sample is the source of the 24 T cell receptor beta chains below, sequenced in a study of cytomegalovirus exposure and HLA in healthy donors. Repertoires were generated with immunoSEQ multiplex PCR, while TCRdb's copy carries only in-frame clones and drops some. The sample yields fewer than 60,000 clones, approximately 89% seen once. The sequenced sample was PBMCs. Receptors originate from a woman aged 18-29 years in good health and CMV-seronegative.

The chain is built from TRBV28 and TRBJ2-7; D unresolved. The germline V gene has CDR1 MDHEN and CDR2 SYDVKM. V was cut by 6 bases and J by 0 bases, with 12 bases left in between. The CDR3 runs 14 residues. The CDR3 is CASRSGQFSYEQYF. The CDR3 DNA is TGTGCCAGCAGAAGTGGCCAGTTCTCCTACGAGCAGTACTTC.

This chain uses TRBV7-2 with TRBJ2-7; possible D gene TRBD2, 6 bases. With 6 bases removed from V and 4 bases from J, the gap between germline ends came to 19 bases. The CDR3 loop spans 15 amino acids. Germline V gene data show CDR1 as SGHTA and CDR2 as FQGNSA. The CDR3 DNA follows: TGTGCCAGCAGTCTAATGGGTGGAGGGGCGTACGAGCAGTACTTC. It yields the protein CASSLMGGGAYEQYF.

The chain links TRBV5-8 to TRBJ1-1, with a possible D match to TRBD1 (6 bases). V gave up 0 bases and J gave up 1 base, with 13 bases separating them. The CDR3 contains 16 residues. Germline CDR1 reads SGHTS; CDR2 reads YDEGEE. In nucleotides, the CDR3 is TGTGCCAGCAGCTTGGAGCGGGGGGCTTCGAACACTGAAGCTTTCTTT. Translation gives CASSLERGASNTEAFF.

The chain links TRBV28 to TRBJ2-7, with TRBD2 as a possible D gene (6 bases). Germline V lookup: CDR1 MDHEN, CDR2 SYDVKM. V was shortened by 7 bases and J by 2 bases, with 21 bases between the two germline ends. The CDR3 is made up of 16 amino acids. In DNA, the CDR3 is TGTGCCAGCACTCGTAGTAGGGACTTCGATACCTACGAGCAGTACTTC. This encodes CASTRSRDFDTYEQYF.

The genes are TRBV4-3 and TRBJ2-1; TRBD2 matches 9 bases. The germline gives CDR1 LGHNA, CDR2 YSLEER. Trimming cost V 1 base and J 9 bases; bases outside gene matches: 16. The CDR3 is 18 residues long. DNA of the CDR3: TGCGCCAGCAGCCAAGCTTTCCCGGGGTCTAGCGGGACGGCTGAGCAGTTCTTC. Protein product: CASSQAFPGSSGTAEQFF.

The chain links TRBV9 to TRBJ2-1; tentatively, D is TRBD1 (6 bases). The CDR3 is made up of 22 amino acids. Germline values: CDR1 SGDLS, CDR2 YYNGEE. The ends were cut back, 4 bases at V and 1 base at J, with 33 bases in the middle. Here the CDR3 reads CASSQKSPHQGYESWSYNEQFF. In DNA form, the CDR3 reads TGTGCCAGCAGCCAAAAATCCCCCCACCAGGGGTACGAATCGTGGTCCTACAATGAGCAGTTCTTC.

Here the CDR3 reads CASSYTNSGNQETQYF. The CDR3 DNA reads as TGTGCCAGCAGCTATACAAATAGCGGGAACCAAGAGACCCAGTACTTC. The chain employs TRBV6-6 and TRBJ2-5, with TRBD2 matching over 8 bases. The CDR3 length is 16 residues. CDR1 is MNHNY, CDR2 SVGAGI, per germline (reference sequence). Unmatched junction bases numbered 9, after V lost 6 bases and J lost 0 bases.

The V call is TRBV7-3, the J call TRBJ2-6, with 9 bases that match TRBD1. V trimming: 5 bases; J trimming: 3 bases; junction bases outside the gene matches: 11. The germline gives CDR1 SGHTA, CDR2 FQGTGA. The CDR3 extends over 18 amino acids. The CDR3 region is CASSDPYRGRGGANVLTF. The CDR3 DNA follows: TGTGCCAGCAGCGATCCTTACAGGGGGCGCGGTGGGGCCAACGTCCTGACTTTC. The full variable domain, rest sourced from reference TRBV7-3 and TRBJ2-6, is GAGVSQTPSNKVTEKGKYVELRCDPISGHTALYWYRQSLGQGPEFLIYFQGTGAADDSGLPNDRFFAVRPEGSVSTLKIQRTERGDSAVYLCASSDPYRGRGGANVLTFGAGSRLTVL.

The CDR3 here is CASSRTGADGTKNIQYF. DNA for the CDR3: TGTGCCAGCAGCCGAACAGGGGCCGACGGTACCAAAAACATTCAGTACTTC. The chain is built from TRBV16 and TRBJ2-4; 7 positions agree with TRBD1. Trimming removed 4 bases from V and 2 bases from J; junction bases left unmatched: 11. The germline gives CDR1 KGHSY, CDR2 FQNENV. The CDR3 extends over 17 amino acids.

Details on this clone: At one boundary the junction diverges from the germline segment, which might be a read error. The chain employs TRBV28 and TRBJ1-2; 9 bases align to TRBD1. The V gene's germline CDR1 is MDHEN and CDR2 SYDVKM. CDR3 length equals 18 residues. Here the CDR3 DNA reads TGTGCCAGCAGTTTATCCGGGGGACAGGGAAAGGGGATTTATGCCTACACCTTC. Translation: CASSLSGGQGKGIYAYTF.

This chain connects TRBV19 to TRBJ1-2; possible D gene TRBD1, 6 bases. The V end lost 6 bases, the J end lost 5 bases, and 10 bases lay between the germline ends. Germline V gene sequence: CDR1 LNHDA, CDR2 SQIVND (reference sequence). CDR3 length equals 12 residues. CDR3 residues: CASSGQRYGYTF. The CDR3 DNA is TGTGCCAGTAGCGGACAGCGTTATGGCTACACCTTC.

The CDR3 protein is CASGFRGYGYTF. Written as DNA, the CDR3 is TGTGCCAGCGGATTCAGGGGGTATGGCTACACCTTC. The V call is TRBV27, the J call TRBJ1-2; 7 bases align to TRBD1. The CDR3 consists of 12 residues. Germline CDR1 is MNHEY and CDR2 is SMNVEV (reference sequence). Germline trimming cut 8 bases from V and 5 bases from J; bases unmatched to any gene: 5.

The rearrangement uses TRBV5-6 and TRBJ2-7, with D uncertain. Germline CDR1 and CDR2: SGHDT and YYEEEE. CDR3 size: 11 residues. With 2 bases removed from V and 6 bases from J, the gap between germline ends came to 6 bases. CDR3 amino acids: CASSLPGEQYF. The DNA for the CDR3 is TGTGCCAGCAGCTTACCCGGCGAGCAGTACTTC.

The CDR3 bases are TGTGCCAGTAGTATTGCTAGCGGGGGGTACAATGAGCAGTTCTTC. Its protein product is CASSIASGGYNEQFF. The chain combines TRBV19 with TRBJ2-1, with 11 bases matching TRBD2. The CDR3 runs to 15 residues. CDR1 and CDR2 from the germline V gene are LNHDA and SQIVND (reference sequence). Losses at the gene ends were 3 bases for V and 4 bases for J; bases not matched to a gene: 2.

CDR3 in amino acids: CASSLADSMYQPQHF. The CDR3 DNA follows: TGTGCCAGCAGTTTAGCGGACAGCATGTATCAGCCCCAGCATTTT. The chain uses TRBV28 and TRBJ1-5; possible D gene TRBD1, 6 bases. The length of the CDR3 is 15 residues. Germline V gene sequence: CDR1 MDHEN, CDR2 SYDVKM. Deletions cut 2 bases from V and 5 bases from J, with 13 bases between.

This CDR3 reads CASSASGRLSGNTIYF. Here the CDR3 DNA reads TGTGCCAGCAGCGCCTCCGGGAGACTCTCTGGAAACACCATATATTTT. The chain has TRBV9 and TRBJ1-3; unclear D gene. The CDR3 is 16 amino acids. With 3 bases removed from V and 0 bases from J, the gap between germline ends came to 13 bases. CDR1 SGDLS and CDR2 YYNGEE come from the germline V gene.

The V call is TRBV4-3, the J call TRBJ1-4; no clear D gene. Germline loops: CDR1 LGHNA, CDR2 YSLEER. The V end was cut by 1 base, the J end by 8 bases, with 11 bases between. The CDR3 is 14 amino acids. The CDR3 DNA reads as TGCGCCAGCAGCCAAGGGGTGACTGGAGAAAAACTGTTTTTT. Residues: CASSQGVTGEKLFF.

The chain recombines TRBV2 with TRBJ1-2, with D perhaps TRBD1 (5 bases). This CDR3 spans 12 amino acids. In germline, CDR1 is SNHLY, CDR2 FYNNEI. Trimming removed 4 bases from V and 7 bases from J, with 10 bases in between. The CDR3 DNA reads TGTGCCAGCAGTGCCAGGGCAGGTGGCTACACCTTC. It yields the protein CASSARAGGYTF. Using reference TRBV2 and TRBJ1-2 for the parts outside the CDR3, the full variable domain is EPEVTQTPSHQVTQMGQEVILRCVPISNHLYFYWYRQILGQKVEFLVSFYNNEISEKSEIFDDQFSVERPDGSNFTLKIRSTKLEDSAMYFCASSARAGGYTFGSGTRLTVV.

The rearrangement joins TRBV7-8 to TRBJ2-3, with no clear D. The V gene's germline CDR1 is SGHVS and CDR2 FQNEAQ. The CDR3 has 15 amino acids. V was clipped by 1 base and J by 3 bases, with 11 bases between them. The CDR3 DNA reads as TGTGCCAGCAGCTTAGTAAGCCATTATACAGATACGCAGTATTTT. Translation gives CASSLVSHYTDTQYF.

This clone has only one observation. V usage is TRBV19 and J usage is TRBJ1-1; maybe TRBD1 (6 bases). Germline V lookup: CDR1 LNHDA, CDR2 SQIVND (reference sequence). Trimming cost V 4 bases and J 1 base, with 13 bases left between them. The CDR3 totals 15 residues. CDR3 sequence reads: CASSRGTLGNTEAFF. Written as DNA, the CDR3 is TGTGCCAGTAGTAGGGGGACACTTGGGAACACTGAAGCTTTCTTT.

The gene calls are TRBV30 and TRBJ1-1; 8 nucleotides agree with TRBD1. The CDR3 is 12 residues long. V lost 7 bases, J lost 5 bases, and 6 bases stayed unmatched. Germline loops: CDR1 GTSNPN, CDR2 SVGIG (reference sequence). The CDR3 nucleotides read TGTGCCTTAAGGACAGGGAATACTGAAGCTTTCTTT. It translates to CALRTGNTEAFF.

The gene calls are TRBV14 and TRBJ2-1; TRBD1 matches 9 bases. The germline gives CDR1 SGHDN, CDR2 FVKESK. Trimming cost V 3 bases and J 3 bases; bases outside gene matches: 9. The CDR3 extends over 17 amino acids. The CDR3 loop reads CASSQGPQGAIYNEQFF. CDR3 DNA sequence: TGTGCCAGCAGCCAGGGACCACAGGGGGCGATCTACAATGAGCAGTTCTTC.

This clone was observed once. V usage is TRBV18 and J usage is TRBJ2-7, with 7 bases identical to TRBD1. V shed 4 bases, J shed 1 base, and the junction held 4 bases outside the gene matches. Germline CDR1 KGHSH, CDR2 LQKENI. This CDR3 is built from 14 residues. In nucleotides, the CDR3 is TGTGCCAGCTCACTTCAACAGGGGTCCTACGAGCAGTACTTC. Its protein product is CASSLQQGSYEQYF.

The rearrangement links TRBV5-6 to TRBJ2-5, with D unclear. The V end was cut by 0 bases, the J end by 5 bases, with 8 bases between. The CDR3 sequence is 13 residues long. The germline V gene encodes CDR1 SGHDT and CDR2 YYEEEE. The CDR3 bases are TGTGCCAGCAGCTTGGGTAGCACGGAGACCCAGTACTTC. Amino acids: CASSLGSTETQYF.